This T cell receptor (beta chain) was identified during a study of OX40 agonist ivuxolimab in advanced cancers. Study information: The dose of intravenous ivuxolimab that patients received every 2 weeks ranged from 0.01 to 10 mg/kg. Study conclusions and caveats: The CD4+ and CD8+ T cells in the blood had expanded clonally by week 6 at 0.1 to 3.0 mg/kg.

Generated by immunoSEQ multiplex PCR, the TCRdb table keeps only in-frame clones and is missing some. The table records 55,000 to 70,000 clones, about 93% of them present only once. A remark on this clone: Antigen unknown.

Trimming stripped 2 bases from V and 2 bases from J, with 0 bases between. The CDR3 length is 11 residues. Germline values: CDR1 MGHRA, CDR2 YSYEKL. The source is an adult with an advanced solid tumor such as melanoma, head and neck, liver or kidney cancer. The V call is TRBV4-1, the J call TRBJ1-1; D unclear. The sequences come from CD4+ or CD8+ T cells sorted from blood, collected in a trial of the OX40 agonist ivuxolimab. DNA for the CDR3: TGCGCCAGCAGCCAAAACACTGAAGCTTTCTTT. Translating gives CASSQNTEAFF.